The 8 T cell receptor beta chains below were found in one sample sequenced in a study of blood T cell repertoires in COVID-19. TCRdb's table, derived via immunoSEQ multiplex PCR, lists solely in-frame clones and lacks some. The repertoire holds around 200,000 clones, with around 87% as singletons. Sequencing was done on a sample of peripheral blood. These receptor sequences come from a man in his forties or fifties with acute or convalescent COVID-19.

The CDR3 here is CAWTKRMKVEQYV. Here the CDR3 DNA reads TGTGCCTGGACGAAGCGTATGAAGGTCGAGCAGTACGTC. The chain combines TRBV30 with TRBJ2-7; D is unclear. This CDR3 has 13 amino acids. Trimming removed 4 bases at V and 6 bases at J, with 16 bases between. In germline, CDR1 is GTSNPN, CDR2 SVGIG (reference sequence).

V gene TRBV6-5 combines with J gene TRBJ1-3; the D gene is possibly TRBD1 (5 bases). The length of the CDR3 is 14 residues. The germline V and J ends were trimmed by 6 bases and 0 bases, with 9 bases remaining between them. The germline gives CDR1 MNHEY, CDR2 SVGAGI. The CDR3 loop reads CASSRTNSGNTIYF. CDR3 nucleotide sequence: TGTGCCAGCAGCAGGACAAACTCTGGAAACACCATATATTTT.

This chain connects TRBV7-2 to TRBJ1-1; 8 bases are a match to TRBD1. Looked up from germline, CDR1 is SGHTA and CDR2 is FQGNSA. CDR3 size: 16 residues. V was clipped by 2 bases and J by 0 bases; unmatched bases: 5. The CDR3 sequence is CASSLFGTGLNTEAFF. The CDR3 bases are TGTGCCAGCAGCTTATTTGGGACAGGATTGAACACTGAAGCTTTCTTT. Combining the CDR3 with reference TRBV7-2 and TRBJ1-1 gives the whole variable domain GAGVSQSPSNKVTEKGKDVELRCDPISGHTALYWYRQSLGQGLEFLIYFQGNSAPDKSGLPSDRFSAERTGGSVSTLTIQRTQQEDSAVYLCASSLFGTGLNTEAFFGQGTRLTVV.

This clone showed up just a few times. V is TRBV11-3 and J is TRBJ1-1; possible D gene TRBD1, 6 bases. The CDR3 has 14 residues. The germline V and J ends were trimmed by 3 bases and 4 bases, with 12 bases remaining between them. The V gene's germline CDR1 is SGHNT and CDR2 YENEEA. The CDR3 sequence: CASSLGGGFTEAFF. The CDR3 DNA sequence: TGTGCCAGCAGCTTGGGGGGGGGCTTCACTGAAGCTTTCTTT.

This clone appeared a single time. This chain connects TRBV12-3 or TRBV12-4 to TRBJ2-2; 8 positions agree with TRBD2. The V gene end was trimmed by 3 bases and the J gene end by 8 bases; junction bases not matched to a gene: 2. This CDR3 comprises 13 residues. The CDR3 region has the DNA TGTGCCAGCAGTTTGCCGGGAGGGGGGGAGCTGTTTTTT. Protein: CASSLPGGGELFF.

This chain links TRBV10-3 with TRBJ1-6, with 7 nucleotides matching TRBD1. The trim removed 10 bases at V and 8 bases at J, leaving 5 bases unmatched. Looked up from germline, CDR1 is ENHRY and CDR2 is SYGVKD. The CDR3 consists of 12 residues. CDR3 DNA sequence: TGTGCCACGACAGGGCAGGATTCACCCCTCCACTTT. Translating gives CATTGQDSPLHF.

This chain links TRBV24-1 with TRBJ1-2; tentatively, D is TRBD1 (6 bases). The germline V and J ends were trimmed by 4 bases and 6 bases, with 14 bases remaining between them. Germline V gene lookup returns CDR1 KGHDR and CDR2 SFDVKD. The CDR3 has 14 amino acids. For the CDR3, the DNA is TGTGCCACCAGTGACCCAACGGGGGGCCATGGCTACACCTTC. Translating it yields CATSDPTGGHGYTF.

This clone occurred once. V gene TRBV7-3 combines with J gene TRBJ2-1; tentatively, D is TRBD2 (6 bases). V was shortened by 2 bases and J by 13 bases, with 15 bases between the two germline ends. Germline V gene lookup returns CDR1 SGHTA and CDR2 FQGTGA. This CDR3 has 13 amino acids. CDR3 sequence: CASSLGMEGAQFF. In DNA, the CDR3 is TGTGCCAGCAGCTTAGGGATGGAGGGAGCTCAGTTCTTC.